This is a list of T cell receptor beta chains from one sample in a study of metastatic and nonmetastatic thyroid tumors. From the PCR reads, TCRdb re-called clones with MiXCR. This table has some 13,000 clones, over 9.5% appearing once. Sequencing was carried out using blood. Every receptor here comes from a female donor with papillary thyroid cancer or a benign thyroid nodule (not recorded which). Some clones in this sample may be carry-over from other donors' samples. Each CDR3 is given with its conserved first and last residue. A D gene is named only where the DNA matches it firmly. Clone size is not always given. Where it is, it says once, few, many or a class for expanded clones.

D gene	V gene	J gene	clone size	CDR3 protein	CDR3 DNA
TRBD1	TRBV3-1	TRBJ2-7	many	CASSQAVGGSGQGIHEQYF	TGTGCCAGCAGCCAAGCGGTTGGGGGGTCGGGACAGGGGATTCACGAGCAGTACTTC
TRBD2	TRBV6-1	TRBJ2-3	medium-sized	CASMQTSGGTDTQYF	TGTGCCAGCATGCAAACTAGCGGGGGCACAGATACGCAGTATTTT
.	TRBV2	TRBJ1-1	many	CASSESWVGAFF	TGTGCCAGCAGTGAAAGTTGGGTTGGAGCTTTCTTT
TRBD2	TRBV20-1	TRBJ2-4	many	CSATSGQILAKNIQYF	TGCAGTGCAACTAGCGGGCAGATCCTAGCCAAAAACATTCAGTACTTC
.	TRBV30	TRBJ1-1	many	CAWSAWGAGEAFF	TGTGCCTGGAGTGCTTGGGGGGCCGGTGAAGCTTTCTTT
.	TRBV6-1	TRBJ1-3	medium-sized	CASSNQRFTGNTIYF	TGTGCCAGCAGTAATCAGCGCTTTACTGGAAACACCATATATTTT
TRBD1	TRBV10-3	TRBJ1-5	many	CAISEGGQGGQPQHF	TGTGCCATCAGTGAAGGAGGACAGGGAGGGCAGCCCCAGCATTTT
TRBD1	TRBV6-2/TRBV6-3	TRBJ2-7	.	CASSPPPGGRGEQYF	TGTGCCAGCAGTCCCCCCCCAGGGGGTCGTGGGGAGCAGTACTTC
TRBD1	TRBV5-5	TRBJ2-7	many	CASSLQGIYEQYF	TGTGCCAGCAGCCTACAGGGGATCTACGAGCAGTACTTC
TRBD1	TRBV2	TRBJ2-7	medium-sized	CASSEVQGAGEQYF	TGTGCCAGCAGTGAGGTTCAGGGGGCAGGCGAGCAGTACTTC
TRBD1	TRBV4-1	TRBJ2-5	.	CASSQVVSQTGSIETQYF	TGCGCCAGCAGCCAAGTCGTTTCCCAGACAGGGTCTATAGAGACCCAGTACTTC
TRBD2	TRBV9	TRBJ2-1	many	CASSVSSGRVNEQFF	TGTGCCAGCAGCGTCTCTAGCGGGAGGGTTAATGAGCAGTTCTTC
.	TRBV7-9	TRBJ2-3	many	CASSLSRGRGTDTQYF	TGTGCCAGCAGCTTAAGTAGGGGAAGGGGCACAGATACGCAGTATTTT
.	TRBV2	TRBJ2-5	.	CASRTGQETQYF	TGTGCCAGCAGAACAGGACAAGAGACCCAGTACTTC